This TCR beta chain comes out of a study of blood T cell repertoires in COVID-19. Study background: Sources were T cells, B-cell-depleted T cells, or PBMCs; the material itself was cDNA or gDNA.

Trimming removed 4 bases from V and 5 bases from J; junction bases left unmatched: 6. This CDR3 spans 14 amino acids. Per germline, CDR1 LGHDT and CDR2 YNNKEL (reference sequence). Generated by immunoSEQ multiplex PCR, the TCRdb table keeps only in-frame clones and is missing some. Among about 190,000 clones listed, about nine tenths were seen once. The clonotype originates from a man aged 25 to 45 with acute or convalescent COVID-19. The chain recombines TRBV3-1 (or the pseudogene TRBV3-2) with TRBJ1-1; 8 bases agree with TRBD1. The sequenced sample was peripheral blood. The CDR3: CASSLVQGETEAFF. In nucleotides, the CDR3 is TGTGCCAGCAGCCTGGTACAGGGGGAGACTGAAGCTTTCTTT.